The clone carrying this T cell receptor (beta chain) was observed a handful of times. Its antigen is undetermined. These data are taken from a study of metastatic and nonmetastatic thyroid tumors. About the research overall: Patients with malignant and benign thyroid disease provided blood and tumor or nodule tissue, whose repertoires were compared. Study-wide findings and caveats: As reported, TCR beta diversity in blood and tumor was significantly higher in malignant thyroid tumors than in benign nodules.

Germline V gene data show CDR1 as LNHDA and CDR2 as SQIVND (reference sequence). The CDR3 has 13 residues. V gave up 7 bases and J gave up 0 bases, with 9 bases separating them. Among the patients, none had received any treatment before thyroid surgery. As handled by the study authors: What underpinned the distant-metastasis classifier for papillary thyroid cancer was the set of CDR3 differences across clinicopathological groups. TCRdb used MiXCR to call clones anew from the PCR reads. The V and J calls shown here were made by TCRdb, not taken from the authors' results. Here the sample spans over 50,000 clones, roughly 30% being singletons.

This sequence joins TRBV19 and TRBJ1-1, with D uncertain. The sequenced sample was blood. The sequence derives from a female donor with papillary thyroid cancer or a benign thyroid nodule (not recorded which). Some clones in this sample may be carry-over from other donors' samples. DNA for the CDR3: TGTGCCAGTACGCTTGGTATGAACACTGAAGCTTTCTTT. Translating gives CASTLGMNTEAFF.